This T cell receptor (beta chain) originates from a study of blood T cell repertoires in COVID-19. In the study overall: From the United States, Italy and Spain came samples of acute and convalescent COVID-19.

Cohort allocation depended upon clinical history that participants reported. Recovered status in Cohort 3 required two negative PCRs, clearance, or symptom resolution. The CDR3 is 14 amino acids. As originally analysed: Amplification of reference gene primers provided the estimated nucleated cell counts. Measured with immunoSEQ multiplex PCR; TCRdb has only the in-frame clones, and not every one. D and trimming come from the DNA, and the V and J calls and clone size come from that table. The sample includes some 260,000 clones, around 89% of them seen just once. The receptor comes from a man in his forties or fifties who had recovered from COVID-19. The chain couples TRBV21-1 to TRBJ1-2; the table's D call, TRBD1, has no DNA check behind it. TRBV21-1 is a documented pseudogene. The sample was PBMCs or T cells enriched from blood (not recorded which). As DNA, the CDR3 is TGTGCCAGCAGCAAAGTGGACAGTAGGGAAGGCTACACCTTC. Its protein product is CASSKVDSREGYTF.